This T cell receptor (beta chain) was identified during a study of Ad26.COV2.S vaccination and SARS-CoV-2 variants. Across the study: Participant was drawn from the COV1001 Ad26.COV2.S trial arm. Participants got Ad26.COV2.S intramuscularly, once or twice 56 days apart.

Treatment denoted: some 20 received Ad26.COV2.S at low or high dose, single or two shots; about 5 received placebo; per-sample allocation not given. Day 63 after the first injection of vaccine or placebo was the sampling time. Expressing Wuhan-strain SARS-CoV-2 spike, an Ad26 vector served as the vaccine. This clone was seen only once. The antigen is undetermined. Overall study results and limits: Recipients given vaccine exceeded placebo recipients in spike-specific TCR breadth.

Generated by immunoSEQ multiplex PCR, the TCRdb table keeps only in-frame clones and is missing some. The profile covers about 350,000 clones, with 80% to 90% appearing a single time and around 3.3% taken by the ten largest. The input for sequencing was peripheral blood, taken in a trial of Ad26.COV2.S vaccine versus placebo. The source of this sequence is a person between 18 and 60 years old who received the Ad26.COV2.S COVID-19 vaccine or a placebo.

The CDR3 DNA follows: TGTGCCAGCAGTTCCGGCGGGACAGGGGGCTATCAGCCCCAGCATTTT. Its protein product is CASSSGGTGGYQPQHF. This sequence joins TRBV6-2 or TRBV6-3 and TRBJ1-5; the match to TRBD1 covers 12 bases. V trimming: 4 bases; J trimming: 5 bases; junction bases outside the gene matches: 6. Per germline, CDR1 MNHEY and CDR2 SVGEGT. This CDR3 has 16 residues.